The 2 T cell receptor beta chains reported below all come from one sample, sequenced in a study of cytomegalovirus exposure and HLA in healthy donors. Clones were read by immunoSEQ multiplex PCR, and TCRdb kept only the in-frame ones, dropping some. The data hold 350,000 or so clones, with about nine tenths observed a single time. Material: PBMCs. The receptors come from a woman aged 18 to 35 in good health and CMV-seronegative.

The chain couples TRBV27 to TRBJ2-7; TRBD1 aligns across 8 bases. The ends lost 3 bases at V and 5 bases at J; junction bases unmatched: 6. The CDR3 length is 14 residues. Germline V gives CDR1 MNHEY, CDR2 SMNVEV (reference sequence). CDR3 DNA sequence: TGTGCCAGCAGTTTGGTGGACAGGGCCAACGAGCAGTACTTC. Amino acid sequence: CASSLVDRANEQYF.

This clone was recorded only once. V and J are TRBV27 and TRBJ2-2, with D possibly being TRBD1 (5 bases). Trimming removed 8 bases at V and 5 bases at J, with 15 bases between. The CDR3 extends over 14 amino acids. CDR1 is MNHEY, CDR2 SMNVEV, per germline (reference sequence). CDR3 loop: CASAWASGTGELFF. CDR3 DNA sequence: TGTGCCAGCGCTTGGGCCTCAGGGACCGGGGAGCTGTTTTTT.